The entry below describes one T cell receptor (beta chain). Profiled with immunoSEQ multiplex PCR; TCRdb holds only in-frame clones, not every one. The sample holds 200,000 to 250,000 clones, around 80% seen once. This sample was included in a study of blood T cell repertoires in COVID-19. V lost 0 bases to trimming and J lost 0 bases, with 9 bases between them. Per the germline V gene, CDR1 is KGHSH and CDR2 is LQKENI. The CDR3 covers 16 residues. The sequenced sample was peripheral blood. The clonotype originates from a woman between 65 and 79 years old with acute or convalescent COVID-19. This chain connects TRBV18 to TRBJ2-1, with D possibly TRBD2 on 5 matching bases. DNA for the CDR3: TGTGCCAGCTCACCACCGGGCGCGGGCTCCTACAATGAGCAGTTCTTC. Its protein product is CASSPPGAGSYNEQFF.